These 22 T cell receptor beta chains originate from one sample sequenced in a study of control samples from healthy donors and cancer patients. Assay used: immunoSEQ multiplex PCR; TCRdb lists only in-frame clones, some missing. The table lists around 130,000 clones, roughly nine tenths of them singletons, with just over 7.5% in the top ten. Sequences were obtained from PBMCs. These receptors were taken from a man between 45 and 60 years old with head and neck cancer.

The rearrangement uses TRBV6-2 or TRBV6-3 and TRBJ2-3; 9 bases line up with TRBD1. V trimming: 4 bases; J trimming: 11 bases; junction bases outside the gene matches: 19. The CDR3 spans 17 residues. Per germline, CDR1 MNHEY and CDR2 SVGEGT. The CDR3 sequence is CASSLIAGDREILGQYF. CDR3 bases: TGTGCCAGCAGTTTGATTGCCGGGGACAGGGAGATCCTCGGGCAGTATTTT.

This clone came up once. The CDR3 spells CASSLDRGSYEQYF. Here the CDR3 DNA reads TGTGCCAGCAGCTTGGACAGGGGATCCTACGAGCAGTACTTC. The rearrangement links TRBV5-4 to TRBJ2-7; 7 nucleotides agree with TRBD1. The J segment lost 1 base and the V segment lost 0 bases, leaving 1 base of the junction unmatched. Germline V gene data show CDR1 as SGHNT and CDR2 as YYREEE (reference sequence). The CDR3 is 14 amino acids.

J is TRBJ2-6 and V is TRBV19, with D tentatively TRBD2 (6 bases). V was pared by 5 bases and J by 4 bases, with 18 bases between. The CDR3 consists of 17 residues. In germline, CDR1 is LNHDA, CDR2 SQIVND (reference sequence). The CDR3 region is CASSLTGEALGANVLTF. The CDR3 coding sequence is TGTGCCAGTAGTTTGACTGGGGAGGCCCTCGGGGCCAACGTCCTGACTTTC.

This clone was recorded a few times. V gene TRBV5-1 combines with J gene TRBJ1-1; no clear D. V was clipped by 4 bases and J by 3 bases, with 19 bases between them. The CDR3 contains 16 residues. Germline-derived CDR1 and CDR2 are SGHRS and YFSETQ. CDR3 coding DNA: TGCGCCAGCAGCGCCCACAAGGCCGGTACGGACACTGAAGCTTTCTTT. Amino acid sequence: CASSAHKAGTDTEAFF.

CDR3 sequence reads: CASSLDPEAGGLRHEQFF. DNA for the CDR3: TGTGCCAGCAGTTTAGACCCTGAAGCGGGAGGGCTTCGTCATGAGCAGTTCTTC. This rearrangement joins TRBV28 to TRBJ2-1; 10 nucleotides line up with TRBD2. The germline CDR1 and CDR2 sequences are MDHEN and SYDVKM. The CDR3 extends over 18 amino acids. The trim removed 2 bases at V and 8 bases at J, leaving 15 bases unmatched.

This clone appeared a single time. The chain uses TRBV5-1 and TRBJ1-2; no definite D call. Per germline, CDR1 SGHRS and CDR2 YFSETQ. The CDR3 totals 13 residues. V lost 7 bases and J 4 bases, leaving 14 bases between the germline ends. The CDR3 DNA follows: TGCGCCAGCCGAGGTGGGCTGAGCTATGGCTACACCTTC. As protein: CASRGGLSYGYTF.

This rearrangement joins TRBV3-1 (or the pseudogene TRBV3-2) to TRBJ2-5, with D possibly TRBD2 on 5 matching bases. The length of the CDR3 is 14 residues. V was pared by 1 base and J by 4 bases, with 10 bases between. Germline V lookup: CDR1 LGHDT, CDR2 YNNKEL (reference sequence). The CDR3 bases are TGTGCCAGCAGCCAAGGGACTCGCTCAGAGACCCAGTACTTC. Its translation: CASSQGTRSETQYF.

CDR3 sequence (DNA): TGTGCCAGCAGCGCGGGACTAAGCCCTCATGAGCAGTTCTTC. This sequence encodes CASSAGLSPHEQFF. V and J are TRBV27 and TRBJ2-1; 7 bases fit TRBD2. The V and J ends lost 6 bases and 8 bases, in that order; junction bases with no gene match: 10. Germline-derived CDR1 and CDR2 are MNHEY and SMNVEV (reference sequence). The CDR3 totals 14 residues.

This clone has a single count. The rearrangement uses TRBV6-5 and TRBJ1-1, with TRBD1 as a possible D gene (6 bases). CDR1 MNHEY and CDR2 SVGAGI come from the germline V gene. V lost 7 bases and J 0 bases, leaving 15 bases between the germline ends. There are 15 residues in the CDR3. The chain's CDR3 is CASTGGWGLNTEAFF. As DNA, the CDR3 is TGTGCCAGCACGGGGGGCTGGGGGTTGAACACTGAAGCTTTCTTT.

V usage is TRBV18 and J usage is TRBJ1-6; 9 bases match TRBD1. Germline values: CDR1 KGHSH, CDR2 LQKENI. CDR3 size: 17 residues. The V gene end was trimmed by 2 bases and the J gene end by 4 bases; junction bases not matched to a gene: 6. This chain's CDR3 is CASSPGDRGKYNSPLHF. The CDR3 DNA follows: TGTGCCAGCTCACCAGGCGACAGGGGGAAATATAATTCACCCCTCCACTTT. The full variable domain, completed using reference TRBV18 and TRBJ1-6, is NAGVMQNPRHLVRRRGQEARLRCSPMKGHSHVYWYRQLPEEGLKFMVYLQKENIIDESGMPKERFSAEFPKEGPSILRIQQVVRGDSAAYFCASSPGDRGKYNSPLHFGNGTRLTVT.

CDR3 nucleotides: TGTGCCAGCAGTTCAAACACAGATGAAAAGCAGTTCTTC. As protein: CASSSNTDEKQFF. This chain joins TRBV6-5 and TRBJ2-1; D gene ambiguous. There are 13 residues in the CDR3. V was shortened by 4 bases and J by 11 bases, with 15 bases between the two germline ends. The germline V gene has CDR1 MNHEY and CDR2 SVGAGI.

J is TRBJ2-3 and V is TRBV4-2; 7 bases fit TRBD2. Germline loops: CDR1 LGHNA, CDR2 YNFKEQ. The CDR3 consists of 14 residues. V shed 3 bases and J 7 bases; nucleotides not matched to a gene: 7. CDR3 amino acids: CASSHEGEGNTQYF. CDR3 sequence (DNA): TGTGCCAGCAGCCATGAAGGGGAGGGAAATACGCAGTATTTT.

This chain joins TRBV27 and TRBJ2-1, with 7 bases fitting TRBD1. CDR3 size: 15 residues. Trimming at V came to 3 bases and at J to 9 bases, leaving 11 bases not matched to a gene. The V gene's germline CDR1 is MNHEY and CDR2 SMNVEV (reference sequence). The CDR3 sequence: CASSFWGTVVGEQFF. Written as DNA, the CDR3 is TGTGCCAGCAGTTTTTGGGGGACAGTTGTCGGTGAGCAGTTCTTC.

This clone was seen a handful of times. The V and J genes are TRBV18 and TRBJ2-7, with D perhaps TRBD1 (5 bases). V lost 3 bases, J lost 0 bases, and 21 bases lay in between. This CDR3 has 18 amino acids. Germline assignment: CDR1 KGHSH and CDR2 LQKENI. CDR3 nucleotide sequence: TGTGCCAGCTCACCGTCTTTGACAGATTCCGTTCGCTCCTACGAGCAGTACTTC. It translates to CASSPSLTDSVRSYEQYF. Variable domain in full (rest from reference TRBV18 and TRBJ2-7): NAGVMQNPRHLVRRRGQEARLRCSPMKGHSHVYWYRQLPEEGLKFMVYLQKENIIDESGMPKERFSAEFPKEGPSILRIQQVVRGDSAAYFCASSPSLTDSVRSYEQYFGPGTRLTVT.

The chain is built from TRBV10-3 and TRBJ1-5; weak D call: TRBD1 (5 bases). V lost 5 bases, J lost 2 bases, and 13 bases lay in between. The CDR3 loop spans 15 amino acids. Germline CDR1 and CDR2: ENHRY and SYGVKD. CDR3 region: CAISQGGRRNQPQHF. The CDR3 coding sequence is TGTGCCATCAGTCAGGGTGGCCGGCGCAATCAGCCCCAGCATTTT.

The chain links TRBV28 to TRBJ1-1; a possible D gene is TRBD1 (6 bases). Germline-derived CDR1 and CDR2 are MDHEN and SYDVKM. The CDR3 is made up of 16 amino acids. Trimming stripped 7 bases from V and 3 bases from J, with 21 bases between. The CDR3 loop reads CASIAPWGGKDTEAFF. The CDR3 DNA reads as TGTGCCAGCATTGCCCCATGGGGGGGCAAGGACACTGAAGCTTTCTTT.

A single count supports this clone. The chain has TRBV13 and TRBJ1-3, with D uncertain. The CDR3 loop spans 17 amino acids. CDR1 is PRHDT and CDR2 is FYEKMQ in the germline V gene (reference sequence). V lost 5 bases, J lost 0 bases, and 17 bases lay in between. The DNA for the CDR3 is TGTGCCAGCAGCGGAACAGAGGGCCGCAGCTCTGGAAACACCATATATTTT. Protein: CASSGTEGRSSGNTIYF.

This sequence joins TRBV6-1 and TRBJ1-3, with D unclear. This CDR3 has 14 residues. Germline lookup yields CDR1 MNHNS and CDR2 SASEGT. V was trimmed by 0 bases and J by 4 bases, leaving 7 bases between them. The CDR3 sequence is CASSEAGAGNTIYF. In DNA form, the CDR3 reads TGTGCCAGCAGTGAAGCTGGTGCGGGAAACACCATATATTTT.

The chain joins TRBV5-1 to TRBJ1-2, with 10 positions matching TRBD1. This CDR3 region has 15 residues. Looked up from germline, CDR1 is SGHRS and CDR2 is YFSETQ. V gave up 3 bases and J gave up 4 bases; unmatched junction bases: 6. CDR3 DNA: TGCGCCAGCAGCTGGGGACAGGGGTTAATCTATGGCTACACCTTC. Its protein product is CASSWGQGLIYGYTF.

The CDR3 DNA is TGTGCCAGCAGTTCGCGCGGGACAGGGAACACCATATATTTT. Translating it yields CASSSRGTGNTIYF. The gene calls are TRBV13 and TRBJ1-3; 9 bases are a match to TRBD1. The CDR3 loop spans 14 amino acids. V was pared by 6 bases and J by 7 bases, with 7 bases of the junction left unmatched. Germline CDR1 is PRHDT and CDR2 is FYEKMQ (reference sequence).

CDR3 region: CASSFRTTGSGYTF. CDR3 nucleotides: TGTGCCAGCAGCTTCCGGACGACGGGAAGTGGCTACACCTTC. The chain links TRBV7-9 to TRBJ1-2; D call uncertain. CDR3 length: 14 amino acids. Germline CDR1 and CDR2: SEHNR and FQNEAQ (reference sequence). V dropped 3 bases and J dropped 7 bases, with 15 bases sitting between them.

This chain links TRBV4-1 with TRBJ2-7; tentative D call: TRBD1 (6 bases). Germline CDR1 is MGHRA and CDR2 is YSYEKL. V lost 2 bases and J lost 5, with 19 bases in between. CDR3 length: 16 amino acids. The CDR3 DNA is TGCGCCAGCAGCCAAAGTATGGACAGCCCCTCTCACGAGCAGTACTTC. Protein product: CASSQSMDSPSHEQYF.